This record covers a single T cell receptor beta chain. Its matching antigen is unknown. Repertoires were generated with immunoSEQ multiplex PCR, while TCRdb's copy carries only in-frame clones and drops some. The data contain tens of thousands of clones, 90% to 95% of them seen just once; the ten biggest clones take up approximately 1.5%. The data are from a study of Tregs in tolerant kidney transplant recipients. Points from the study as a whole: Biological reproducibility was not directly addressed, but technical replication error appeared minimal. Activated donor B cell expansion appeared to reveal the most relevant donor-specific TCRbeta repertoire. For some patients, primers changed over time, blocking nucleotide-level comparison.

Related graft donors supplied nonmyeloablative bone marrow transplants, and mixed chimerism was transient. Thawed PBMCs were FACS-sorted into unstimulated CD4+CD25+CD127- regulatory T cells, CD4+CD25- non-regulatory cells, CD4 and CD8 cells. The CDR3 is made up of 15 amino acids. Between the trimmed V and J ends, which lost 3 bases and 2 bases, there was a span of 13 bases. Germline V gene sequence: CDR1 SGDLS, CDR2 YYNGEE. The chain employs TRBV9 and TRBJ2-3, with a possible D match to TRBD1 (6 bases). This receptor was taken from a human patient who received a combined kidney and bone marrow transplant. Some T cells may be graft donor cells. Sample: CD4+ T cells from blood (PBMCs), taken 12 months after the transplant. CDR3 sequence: CASSAQWGPTDTQYF. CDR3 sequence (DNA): TGTGCCAGCAGCGCCCAATGGGGGCCCACAGATACGCAGTATTTT.